This T cell receptor beta chain stems from a study of identical twins. CDR3 size: 17 residues. Germline CDR1 and CDR2: GTSNPN and SVGIG (reference sequence). The V and J ends lost 3 bases and 0 bases respectively, with 20 bases between them. Study-wide points: Potential partial confounding of zero-insertion analyses by invariant MAIT and iNKT cells was noted. The degree of excess twin sharing was weaker in beta out-of-frame sequences. Cross-sectional statistics, not tracking of the same donors, supported the conclusions.

Regarding this clonotype: Its antigen remains unidentified.

TCRdb passed the 5' RACE reads through MiXCR, listing each CDR3 protein once. The data hold some 1,700,000 distinct CDR3 sequences, with around 29% observed a single time. The source of this sequence is a newborn girl in good health. J is TRBJ1-1 and V is TRBV30; D gene ambiguous. Material for sequencing was cord blood. CDR3 DNA: TGTGCCTGGAGGTCGGACCGACCATTCTTCTTGAACACTGAAGCTTTCTTT. The encoded protein is CAWRSDRPFFLNTEAFF.